The present T cell receptor beta chain was sequenced within a study of shared clonotypes between healthy human individuals. The study, taken as a whole, reports: The low donor count limited represented genetic and exposure-history diversity. When compared with the clonotypes that were shared by all four sorted-subset donors, the non-shared clonotypes turned out to have lower generation probabilities.

Notes on this clone: Its antigen is not known. Other DNA sequences in this specimen translate into the identical CDR3.

The assay was immunoSEQ multiplex PCR, and TCRdb's table has in-frame clones only and misses some. The sample consists of approximately 1,500,000 clones, roughly 96% of them appearing once. The V segment lost 4 bases and the J segment 2 bases; nucleotides outside the gene matches: 4. Germline loops: CDR1 SGDLS, CDR2 YYNGEE. This CDR3 is 16 amino acids long. This TCR came from a young man in good health. This sequence joins TRBV9 and TRBJ2-1, with 12 bases aligning to TRBD2. Material for sequencing was naive CD4+ T cells sorted from blood. As for subset: CD45RA+ positively selected. This chain's CDR3 is CASSPLAGGTYNEQFF. CDR3 bases: TGTGCCAGCAGCCCTCTAGCGGGAGGGACCTACAATGAGCAGTTCTTC.